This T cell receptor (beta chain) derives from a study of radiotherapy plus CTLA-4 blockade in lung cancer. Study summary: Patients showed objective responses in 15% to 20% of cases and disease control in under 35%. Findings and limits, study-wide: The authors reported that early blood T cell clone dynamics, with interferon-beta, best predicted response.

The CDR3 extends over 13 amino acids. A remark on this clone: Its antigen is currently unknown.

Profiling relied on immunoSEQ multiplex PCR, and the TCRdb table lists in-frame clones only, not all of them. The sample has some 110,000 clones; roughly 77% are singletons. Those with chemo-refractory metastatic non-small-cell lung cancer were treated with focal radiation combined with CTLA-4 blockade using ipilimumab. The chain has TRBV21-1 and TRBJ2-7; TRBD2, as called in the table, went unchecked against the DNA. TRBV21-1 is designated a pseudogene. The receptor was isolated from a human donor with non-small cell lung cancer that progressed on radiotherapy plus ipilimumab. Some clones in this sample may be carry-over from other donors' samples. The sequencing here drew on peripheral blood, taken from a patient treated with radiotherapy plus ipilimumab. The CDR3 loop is CASTGRGCHEQYF. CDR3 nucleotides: TGTGCCAGCACCGGGAGGGGGTGCCACGAGCAGTACTTC.